What follows are 19 T cell receptor beta chains derived from one specimen sequenced in a study of cytomegalovirus exposure and HLA in healthy donors. With 60 Vbeta and 13 Jbeta primers, the PCR was carried out. Some clones are missing from TCRdb's copy, which holds only in-frame ones; the method was immunoSEQ multiplex PCR. The sample has fewer than 200,000 clones, roughly four fifths seen once. Sequenced: PBMCs. The receptor source for this set is a woman in her 50s in good health and CMV-seropositive.

The rearrangement links TRBV7-9 to TRBJ1-1; 7 bases align to TRBD1. The length of the CDR3 is 13 residues. Germline V lookup: CDR1 SEHNR, CDR2 FQNEAQ (reference sequence). V trimming: 3 bases; J trimming: 11 bases; junction bases outside the gene matches: 9. CDR3 sequence reads: CASSFQTGPGAFF. The CDR3 DNA reads as TGTGCCAGCAGCTTCCAGACAGGGCCGGGGGCTTTCTTT.

This clone was detected only a few times. The chain combines TRBV6-5 with TRBJ1-6; TRBD1 matches at 7 bases. V shed 1 base and J 8 bases; nucleotides not matched to a gene: 5. The CDR3 contains 15 residues. Per the germline V gene, CDR1 is MNHEY and CDR2 is SVGAGI. CDR3 in DNA: TGTGCCAGCAGTTACTGGGGTCAGGGGGATTCACCCCTCCACTTT. Encoded protein: CASSYWGQGDSPLHF.

The chain joins TRBV18 to TRBJ2-6; D may be TRBD2 (5 bases). V lost 1 base to trimming and J lost 2 bases, with 6 bases between them. Germline-derived CDR1 and CDR2 are KGHSH and LQKENI. This CDR3 has 15 amino acids. The CDR3 region is CASSPLGAGANVLTF. The CDR3 DNA reads as TGTGCCAGCTCACCACTCGGGGCTGGGGCCAACGTCCTGACTTTC.

The chain couples TRBV30 to TRBJ1-5; possible D gene TRBD1, 6 bases. The CDR3 contains 14 residues. In germline, CDR1 is GTSNPN, CDR2 SVGIG (reference sequence). V lost 2 bases and J 5 bases, leaving 13 bases between the germline ends. CDR3 amino acids: CAWSQGSKDQPQHF. For the CDR3, the DNA is TGTGCCTGGAGTCAGGGGAGTAAAGATCAGCCCCAGCATTTT.

The sample holds a few counts of this clone. J is TRBJ1-1 and V is TRBV27; 8 nucleotides align to TRBD1. Losses at the gene ends were 6 bases for V and 0 bases for J; bases not matched to a gene: 0. CDR1 is MNHEY and CDR2 is SMNVEV in the germline V gene (reference sequence). The CDR3 spans 13 residues. The DNA for the CDR3 is TGTGCCAGCAGGACAGGGGTGAACACTGAAGCTTTCTTT. This translates into CASRTGVNTEAFF.

This clone was recorded a few times. V gene TRBV5-6 combines with J gene TRBJ2-1, with TRBD2 matching over 8 bases. V lost 4 bases to trimming and J lost 8 bases; unmatched junction nucleotides: 11. CDR3 length: 15 residues. The germline CDR1 and CDR2 sequences are SGHDT and YYEEEE. In nucleotides, the CDR3 is TGTGCCAGCAGCGGACCGGGACTAGTAAACCATGAGCAGTTCTTC. Residues: CASSGPGLVNHEQFF.

The chain links TRBV19 to TRBJ1-1, with D unclear. The CDR3 runs 15 residues. Germline CDR1 and CDR2: LNHDA and SQIVND (reference sequence). V was trimmed by 0 bases and J by 0 bases, leaving 8 bases between them. The CDR3 DNA reads TGTGCCAGTAGTATAGATCGGGGAATGAACACTGAAGCTTTCTTT. Translated: CASSIDRGMNTEAFF. Full variable domain (outside the CDR3, taken from reference TRBV19 and TRBJ1-1): DGGITQSPKYLFRKEGQNVTLSCEQNLNHDAMYWYRQDPGQGLRLIYYSQIVNDFQKGDIAEGYSVSREKKESFPLTVTSAQKNPTAFYLCASSIDRGMNTEAFFGQGTRLTVV.

The chain carries TRBV6-1 and TRBJ1-5, with D maybe TRBD1 (6 bases). With 0 bases removed from V and 2 bases from J, the gap between germline ends came to 14 bases. From germline, CDR1 is MNHNS and CDR2 SASEGT. The CDR3 covers 17 residues. The chain's CDR3 is CASSEAVRGARNQPQHF. CDR3 nucleotide sequence: TGTGCCAGCAGTGAAGCTGTCAGGGGTGCGCGCAATCAGCCCCAGCATTTT.

V is TRBV19 and J is TRBJ1-1, with D perhaps TRBD1 (6 bases). This CDR3 has 12 residues. CDR1 is LNHDA, CDR2 SQIVND, per germline (reference sequence). V was trimmed by 5 bases and J by 11 bases, leaving 15 bases between them. The CDR3 region has the DNA TGTGCCAGTAGTCCCCTGAAGGGGGACGCTTTCTTT. Translated: CASSPLKGDAFF.

This clone was found a few times. The chain couples TRBV10-2 to TRBJ1-5; D gene unclear. There are 14 residues in the CDR3. CDR1 is WSHSY and CDR2 is SAAADI in the germline V gene. V was trimmed by 3 bases and J by 4 bases, leaving 10 bases between them. CDR3: CASSEPGLNQPQHF. The CDR3 DNA reads as TGCGCCAGCAGTGAACCGGGTTTAAATCAGCCCCAGCATTTT.

The chain joins TRBV4-1 to TRBJ2-7; no reliable D call. Trimming shortened V by 0 bases and J by 0 bases, and 12 bases separated the two germline ends. Germline values: CDR1 MGHRA, CDR2 YSYEKL. There are 16 residues in the CDR3. The CDR3 DNA follows: TGCGCCAGCAGCCAAGAAGCGCGAGGTAGCTCCTACGAGCAGTACTTC. Protein: CASSQEARGSSYEQYF.

The chain recombines TRBV27 with TRBJ2-5, with 10 bases that match TRBD1. The V and J ends lost 8 bases and 3 bases, in that order; junction bases with no gene match: 6. Germline V gives CDR1 MNHEY, CDR2 SMNVEV (reference sequence). The CDR3 loop spans 14 amino acids. CDR3: CASSAGTGEETQYF. The CDR3 DNA reads as TGTGCCAGCTCGGCCGGGACAGGGGAAGAGACCCAGTACTTC.

In this sample, this clone turned up a few times. The chain has TRBV2 and TRBJ2-7; TRBD1 agrees at 9 bases. CDR1 and CDR2 (germline): SNHLY, FYNNEI. With V trimmed by 8 bases and J by 8 bases, 19 bases remained unmatched. This CDR3 has 16 amino acids. As DNA, the CDR3 is TGTGCCAGCCGAGGAGGGGGCACAGGGGGCTCCCAGCAGCAGTACTTC. Translating gives CASRGGGTGGSQQQYF.

The chain uses TRBV5-1 and TRBJ1-2; no clear D. The CDR3 runs 13 residues. Germline CDR1 reads SGHRS; CDR2 reads YFSETQ. The V end was cut by 0 bases, the J end by 1 base, with 4 bases between. The DNA for the CDR3 is TGCGCCAGCAGCTTGGCCTATAACTATGGCTACACCTTC. Protein product: CASSLAYNYGYTF.

The gene calls are TRBV18 and TRBJ1-2, with TRBD1 matching 8 bases. CDR1 and CDR2 from the germline V gene are KGHSH and LQKENI. V was pared by 3 bases and J by 2 bases, with 2 bases of the junction left unmatched. CDR3 size: 14 residues. The DNA for the CDR3 is TGTGCCAGCTCACCTCGGACAGGGAACTATGGCTACACCTTC. Protein product: CASSPRTGNYGYTF.

This chain links TRBV18 with TRBJ1-4; TRBD1 matches 10 bases. From germline, CDR1 is KGHSH and CDR2 LQKENI. The V gene end was trimmed by 3 bases and the J gene end by 5 bases; junction bases not matched to a gene: 12. The CDR3 spans 18 residues. The CDR3 DNA reads TGTGCCAGCTCACCCAAGATACCCGGGACAGGGGCAAATGAAAAACTGTTTTTT. Its protein is CASSPKIPGTGANEKLFF.

The rearrangement links TRBV5-1 to TRBJ1-2; 11 bases line up with TRBD1. The CDR3 is 15 amino acids. From germline, CDR1 is SGHRS and CDR2 YFSETQ. Trimming at V came to 4 bases and at J to 6 bases, leaving 8 bases not matched to a gene. In DNA form, the CDR3 reads TGCGCCAGCAGCACGGGACAGGGGGGGTACGATGGCTACACCTTC. Translated: CASSTGQGGYDGYTF.

The chain links TRBV5-1 to TRBJ2-5; weak D call: TRBD2 (5 bases). The CDR3 runs to 16 residues. V was pared by 0 bases and J by 1 base, with 13 bases between. CDR1 is SGHRS, CDR2 YFSETQ, per germline. The CDR3 loop is CASSLVGGPIQETQYF. The CDR3 DNA follows: TGCGCCAGCAGCTTGGTGGGCGGGCCCATCCAAGAGACCCAGTACTTC.

This clone was seen a handful of times. The J gene is TRBJ2-1, the V gene TRBV5-1; 8 bases are shared with TRBD1. The CDR3 consists of 16 residues. V shed 0 bases and J 4 bases; nucleotides not matched to a gene: 6. Germline V gene sequence: CDR1 SGHRS, CDR2 YFSETQ. The CDR3 DNA reads TGCGCCAGCAGCTTGGCCGCCAGGGGGCAATACAATGAGCAGTTCTTC. This codes for CASSLAARGQYNEQFF.